This TCR beta chain was sequenced for a study of T-cell reconstitution after alpha-beta-depleted transplantation in children. Preparation of the TCRbeta library was carried out with unique molecular identifiers. A single record per CDR3 protein comes from TCRdb applying MiXCR to the PCR reads. The sample lists 250,000 to 350,000 distinct CDR3 sequences, 23% occurring once. This clonotype was recorded a few times. One end of the junction fails to match germline, which may point to a read error. The clonotype originates from a male patient aged 10-17 years who had a stem cell transplant for acute lymphoblastic leukemia, so the T cells may come from the graft donor. The sequenced sample was PBMCs, mostly from graft donor cells, obtained 180 days after TCRalphabeta/CD19-depleted stem cell transplant.

The CDR3 DNA reads as TGTGCCAGCAGCTTAGCGGGAGAGGTCTACAATGAGCAGTTCTTC. It encodes CASSLAGEVYNEQFF. The chain uses TRBV12-3 or TRBV12-4 and TRBJ2-1, with TRBD2 matching 9 bases. The CDR3 is 15 residues long.